A single sample is the source of the 14 T cell receptor beta chains below, sequenced in a study of cytomegalovirus exposure and HLA in healthy donors. The primer mix had 60 Vbeta and 13 Jbeta primers. Produced via immunoSEQ multiplex PCR; TCRdb's table is partial and in-frame only. Of fewer than 150,000 clones in the sample, about 78% are singletons; the top ten hold roughly 5%. The sequenced sample was PBMCs. The receptors originated from a woman in her 30s in good health and CMV-seropositive.

This clone was seen once. This chain connects TRBV2 to TRBJ2-2; D is ambiguous. CDR1 and CDR2 from the germline V gene are SNHLY and FYNNEI. The CDR3 totals 14 residues. Trimming left V 8 bases short and J 1 base short, with 11 bases between. The CDR3 nucleotides read TGTGCCAGCTGTATAGAAGTGAACACCGGGGAGCTGTTTTTT. This encodes CASCIEVNTGELFF.

This clone was counted only a few times. The V gene is TRBV23-1, the J gene TRBJ1-2, with D possibly being TRBD1 (5 bases). TRBV23-1 belongs to the ORF category, with a function that is uncertain. V was cut by 0 bases and J by 2 bases, with 13 bases left in between. This CDR3 contains 16 residues. The CDR3: CASSQSGRGKNYGYTF. CDR3 nucleotide sequence: TGCGCCAGCAGTCAATCGGGAAGGGGAAAGAACTATGGCTACACCTTC.

This chain joins TRBV2 and TRBJ2-7, with unresolved D. This CDR3 region has 14 residues. Trimming took 3 bases from V and 6 from J, leaving 15 bases between them. Germline lookup yields CDR1 SNHLY and CDR2 FYNNEI. CDR3 region: CASSDLSTRGEQYF. The CDR3 nucleotides are TGTGCCAGCAGTGACCTTTCCACTCGCGGCGAGCAGTACTTC.

The chain couples TRBV6-5 to TRBJ1-5; a possible D gene is TRBD1 (5 bases). Trimming pared 3 bases from V and 4 bases from J, leaving 10 bases between. This CDR3 is built from 14 residues. Germline CDR1 is MNHEY and CDR2 is SVGAGI. The chain's CDR3 is CASSYMGGNQPQHF. The CDR3 coding sequence is TGTGCCAGCAGTTATATGGGGGGTAATCAGCCCCAGCATTTT.

This chain links TRBV11-3 with TRBJ2-3; TRBD2 might be the D (5 bases). Germline assignment: CDR1 SGHNT and CDR2 YENEEA. The CDR3 sequence is 14 residues long. V lost 5 bases and J lost 3, with 12 bases in between. This chain's CDR3 is CASSLRPGTDTQYF. For the CDR3, the DNA is TGTGCCAGCAGCCTCCGCCCGGGGACAGATACGCAGTATTTT. Full variable domain (missing parts from reference TRBV11-3 and TRBJ2-3): EAGVVQSPRYKIIEKKQPVAFWCNPISGHNTLYWYLQNLGQGPELLIRYENEEAVDDSQLPKDRFSAERLKGVDSTLKIQPAELGDSAVYLCASSLRPGTDTQYFGPGTRLTVL.

This chain connects TRBV6-6 to TRBJ2-2; the D gene is possibly TRBD1 (6 bases). Germline V gene lookup returns CDR1 MNHNY and CDR2 SVGAGI (reference sequence). V was trimmed by 7 bases and J by 1 base, leaving 10 bases between them. The CDR3 covers 14 residues. CDR3 sequence reads: CASTLTGNTGELFF. Here the CDR3 DNA reads TGTGCCAGCACCCTGACAGGGAACACCGGGGAGCTGTTTTTT.

J is TRBJ2-1 and V is TRBV27, with 7 bases lining up with TRBD2. Trimming cost V 6 bases and J 11 bases; bases outside gene matches: 19. The CDR3 has 16 residues. Germline V CDR1 and CDR2: MNHEY, SMNVEV (reference sequence). The CDR3 nucleotides are TGTGCCAGCAGCACCTCAGGCGGGGGAACCCACACTAAGCAGTTCTTC. This translates into CASSTSGGGTHTKQFF.

The CDR3 DNA reads TGCGCCAGCACCTCGAGCGGGAGCTCCTACGAGCAGTACTTC. Translated: CASTSSGSSYEQYF. This chain joins TRBV5-1 and TRBJ2-7; 8 nucleotides match TRBD2. V gave up 6 bases and J gave up 0 bases; unmatched junction bases: 5. CDR1 and CDR2 from the germline V gene are SGHRS and YFSETQ. CDR3 length equals 14 residues.

This clone came up once. The J gene is TRBJ2-1, the V gene TRBV9, with a tentative D call TRBD2 (5 bases). This CDR3 is built from 14 residues. The V end lost 3 bases, the J end lost 8 bases, and 15 bases lay between the germline ends. Germline values: CDR1 SGDLS, CDR2 YYNGEE. The chain's CDR3 is CASSDQAERHEQFF. The CDR3 DNA reads TGTGCCAGCAGCGACCAGGCGGAGCGGCATGAGCAGTTCTTC.

This chain uses TRBV5-1 with TRBJ2-2; TRBD2 is a possible D gene (6 bases). The V end lost 0 bases, the J end lost 3 bases, and 9 bases lay between the germline ends. The CDR3 has 15 residues. From germline, CDR1 is SGHRS and CDR2 YFSETQ. CDR3 sequence (DNA): TGCGCCAGCAGCTTGGGTTGGGGGGACACCGGGGAGCTGTTTTTT. Protein product: CASSLGWGDTGELFF.

The chain uses TRBV19 and TRBJ2-6, with D unresolved. The V and J ends lost 3 bases and 0 bases respectively, with 3 bases between them. This CDR3 is 14 amino acids long. Germline CDR1 reads LNHDA; CDR2 reads SQIVND (reference sequence). CDR3 in amino acids: CASSISSGANVLTF. The CDR3 DNA sequence: TGTGCCAGTAGTATCAGCTCTGGGGCCAACGTCCTGACTTTC.

The V call is TRBV5-6, the J call TRBJ2-7; 7 bases match TRBD1. Per the germline V gene, CDR1 is SGHDT and CDR2 is YYEEEE. Trimming cost V 4 bases and J 0 bases; bases outside gene matches: 4. This CDR3 region has 14 residues. Written as DNA, the CDR3 is TGTGCCAGCAGCCCGGGACAGAGCTCCTACGAGCAGTACTTC. Translated, it gives CASSPGQSSYEQYF.

V is TRBV6-1 and J is TRBJ1-1; no definite D call. Germline-derived CDR1 and CDR2 are MNHNS and SASEGT. The CDR3 consists of 13 residues. V dropped 4 bases and J dropped 1 base, with 7 bases sitting between them. DNA for the CDR3: TGTGCCAGCAGTGCCCAGGCGAACACTGAAGCTTTCTTT. Translated: CASSAQANTEAFF.

This clone was seen more than once but under ten times. V gene TRBV15 combines with J gene TRBJ2-2; no reliable D call. V was trimmed by 0 bases and J by 5 bases, leaving 7 bases between them. Germline lookup yields CDR1 LNHNV and CDR2 YYDKDF (reference sequence). The CDR3 contains 14 residues. The CDR3 is CATSRDGETGELFF. Written as DNA, the CDR3 is TGTGCCACCAGCAGAGACGGTGAGACCGGGGAGCTGTTTTTT.